The 17 T cell receptor beta chains in this list originate from one sample, sequenced in a study of CD8 T cells in Susac syndrome. Reverse transcription of about 0.45 to 1 ug RNA was performed with random hexamers. TCRdb processed the immunoSEQ multiplex PCR reads anew with MiXCR; each CDR3 protein has one entry. The sample holds roughly 150,000 distinct CDR3 sequences, 95% to 96% seen once. Sequenced: CD8+ T cells from PBMCs. The source of these receptors is a human donor with multiple sclerosis.

The rearrangement uses TRBV24-1 and TRBJ2-7; the match to TRBD2 covers 8 bases. The length of the CDR3 is 14 residues. Losses at the gene ends were 8 bases for V and 6 bases for J; bases not matched to a gene: 11. Germline CDR1 is KGHDR and CDR2 is SFDVKD. This CDR3 is CATIRGGPSGEQYF. The CDR3 DNA reads TGTGCCACCATCCGGGGGGGACCCTCGGGCGAGCAGTACTTC.

The chain is built from TRBV11-2 and TRBJ2-7, with a tentative D call TRBD1 (6 bases). Trimming pared 6 bases from V and 5 bases from J, leaving 14 bases between. Germline V CDR1 and CDR2: SGHAT, FQNNGV. This CDR3 region has 13 residues. The CDR3 DNA is TGTGCCAGCAGAGGGGCAGGGGCGAACGAGCAGTACGTC. It encodes CASRGAGANEQYV.

The chain recombines TRBV9 with TRBJ2-3; TRBD2 matches 11 bases. V dropped 0 bases and J dropped 2; count of bases not matched to a gene: 11. The CDR3 is 19 amino acids. CDR1 is SGDLS, CDR2 YYNGEE, per germline. CDR3 protein: CASSVGSGTSGAHTDTQYF. The CDR3 DNA follows: TGTGCCAGCAGCGTAGGTTCGGGGACTAGCGGCGCCCACACAGATACGCAGTATTTT.

The chain is built from TRBV3-1 and TRBJ2-5, with D tentatively TRBD2 (6 bases). CDR1 is LGHDT, CDR2 YNNKEL, per germline (reference sequence). V dropped 11 bases and J dropped 3 bases, with 13 bases sitting between them. The length of the CDR3 is 12 residues. CDR3 DNA sequence: TGTGCCGCGGGGATAGTCGAAGAGACCCAGTACTTC. As protein: CAAGIVEETQYF.

V is TRBV28 and J is TRBJ1-1; D ambiguous. From germline, CDR1 is MDHEN and CDR2 SYDVKM. With 1 base removed from V and 8 bases from J, the gap between germline ends came to 8 bases. The CDR3 totals 12 residues. The CDR3 nucleotides read TGTGCCAGCAGTTTATACGGCGGAGAAGCTTTCTTT. Translating it yields CASSLYGGEAFF.

V is TRBV6-6 and J is TRBJ1-5; D uncertain. The CDR3 totals 12 residues. Germline V gene lookup returns CDR1 MNHNY and CDR2 SVGAGI (reference sequence). The ends were cut back, 4 bases at V and 7 bases at J, with 8 bases in the middle. DNA for the CDR3: TGTGCCAGCAGTTCCGTTGAACAGCCCCAGCATTTT. Translation: CASSSVEQPQHF.

V usage is TRBV27 and J usage is TRBJ1-1; D call uncertain. The CDR3 covers 13 residues. The V gene lost 3 bases and the J gene lost 7 bases, with 12 bases spanning the gap. Germline V gene data show CDR1 as MNHEY and CDR2 as SMNVEV (reference sequence). The CDR3 DNA sequence: TGTGCCAGCAGTTTCGGGCAGTCCCTTGAAGCTTTCTTT. Its protein is CASSFGQSLEAFF.

The chain recombines TRBV2 with TRBJ2-1, with D unclear. V lost 2 bases and J lost 6, with 5 bases in between. Germline V gives CDR1 SNHLY, CDR2 FYNNEI. This CDR3 is built from 12 residues. The CDR3: CASSEWGNEQFF. The CDR3 bases are TGTGCCAGCAGTGAATGGGGCAATGAGCAGTTCTTC.

V and J are TRBV20-1 and TRBJ2-3; D not resolved. CDR1 is DFQATT, CDR2 SNEGSKA, per germline (reference sequence). The CDR3 has 12 residues. Trimming stripped 8 bases from V and 0 bases from J, with 9 bases between. In nucleotides, the CDR3 is TGCAGTCCGCTGGGTAGCACAGATACGCAGTATTTT. It specifies CSPLGSTDTQYF.

The chain uses TRBV25-1 and TRBJ2-5; tentatively, D is TRBD1 (6 bases). CDR1 and CDR2 (germline): MGHDK, SYGVNS. The CDR3 is 15 amino acids. The V and J ends lost 3 bases and 0 bases respectively, with 11 bases between them. As DNA, the CDR3 is TGTGCCAGCAGTGATATTAGGACAGACCAAGAGACCCAGTACTTC. It is translated as CASSDIRTDQETQYF.

J is TRBJ2-1 and V is TRBV6-4; D perhaps matches TRBD2 (5 bases). This CDR3 spans 15 amino acids. V was cut by 8 bases and J by 0 bases, with 14 bases left in between. Germline V lookup: CDR1 MRHNA, CDR2 SNTAGT. The CDR3 loop is CASAPAGGSYNEQFF. The CDR3, as DNA: TGTGCCAGCGCCCCCGCGGGCGGCTCCTACAATGAGCAGTTCTTC.

The J gene is TRBJ2-3, the V gene TRBV27; possibly TRBD2 for D (5 bases). This CDR3 is 13 amino acids long. From germline, CDR1 is MNHEY and CDR2 SMNVEV (reference sequence). V lost 6 bases and J 2 bases, leaving 9 bases between the germline ends. CDR3: CASSRTYTDTQYF. CDR3 nucleotide sequence: TGTGCCAGCAGCCGGACTTACACAGATACGCAGTATTTT.

The V call is TRBV7-9, the J call TRBJ2-7; 7 bases fit TRBD1. CDR3 size: 16 residues. J was trimmed by 4 bases and V by 5 bases; bases with no gene match: 14. CDR1 SEHNR and CDR2 FQNEAQ come from the germline V gene (reference sequence). CDR3 nucleotide sequence: TGTGCCAGCAGCAACCTACGACAGGGAATTGTGTACGAGCAGTACTTC. Amino acid sequence: CASSNLRQGIVYEQYF.

V usage is TRBV29-1 and J usage is TRBJ1-1; D remains ambiguous. V lost 7 bases and J 1 base, leaving 10 bases between the germline ends. The germline CDR1 and CDR2 sequences are SQVTM and ANQGSEA. CDR3 length: 12 residues. This CDR3 is CSANLANTEAFF. The CDR3 DNA reads as TGCAGCGCAAACCTGGCGAACACTGAAGCTTTCTTT. The full variable domain, completed using reference TRBV29-1 and TRBJ1-1, is SAVISQKPSRDICQRGTSLTIQCQVDSQVTMMFWYRQQPGQSLTLIATANQGSEATYESGFVIDKFPISRPNLTFSTLTVSNMSPEDSSIYLCSANLANTEAFFGQGTRLTVV.

CDR3 nucleotide sequence: TGTGCCAGCAGCGTAGCGGGACTGGTAAGCTCCTACAATGAGCAGTTCTTC. Protein sequence: CASSVAGLVSSYNEQFF. This chain links TRBV9 with TRBJ2-1, with D perhaps matching TRBD2 (6 bases). Trimming removed 0 bases from V and 0 bases from J, with 13 bases in between. The CDR3 spans 17 residues. Germline-derived CDR1 and CDR2 are SGDLS and YYNGEE. The full variable domain, in which reference TRBV9 and TRBJ2-1 provide the parts outside the CDR3, is DSGVTQTPKHLITATGQRVTLRCSPRSGDLSVYWYQQSLDQGLQFLIQYYNGEERAKGNILERFSAQQFPDLHSELNLSSLELGDSALYFCASSVAGLVSSYNEQFFGPGTRLTVL.

The rearrangement links TRBV6-1 to TRBJ1-1; D ambiguous. CDR3 length: 18 residues. The V and J ends lost 1 base and 3 bases respectively, with 21 bases between them. Germline V gene data show CDR1 as MNHNS and CDR2 as SASEGT. CDR3 sequence: CASSEERYGQWGDTEAFF. Written as DNA, the CDR3 is TGTGCCAGCAGTGAAGAACGTTACGGTCAGTGGGGAGACACTGAAGCTTTCTTT.

The chain links TRBV14 to TRBJ2-1; 12 bases align to TRBD2. CDR3 size: 16 residues. CDR1 and CDR2 (germline): SGHDN, FVKESK. J gave up 7 bases and V 4 bases, and 8 bases lay outside the gene matches. The CDR3 protein is CASSPRLAGVLNEQFF. The CDR3 bases are TGTGCCAGCAGCCCCCGACTAGCGGGGGTTTTGAATGAGCAGTTCTTC.